The 30 T cell receptor beta chains listed next were all sequenced from one sample in a study of T cell changes during pregnancy in multiple sclerosis. The repertoire was sequenced with immunoSEQ multiplex PCR; TCRdb's copy has only in-frame clones and lacks some. The sample has fewer than 65,000 clones, more than 90% seen once. The specimen was peripheral blood, collected in the first trimester of pregnancy. The receptors shown here come from a female donor in good health, enrolled as a control in a pregnancy study.

V gene TRBV19 combines with J gene TRBJ1-5, with 7 positions matching TRBD1. CDR3 length equals 17 residues. Germline V CDR1 and CDR2: LNHDA, SQIVND (reference sequence). V lost 4 bases to trimming and J lost 1 base; unmatched junction nucleotides: 10. Written as DNA, the CDR3 is TGTGCCAGTAGTACCACCTCGGGACAGCGGAGCAATCAGCCCCAGCATTTT. Protein product: CASSTTSGQRSNQPQHF.

The chain is built from TRBV29-1 and TRBJ1-1, with 7 bases identical to TRBD1. Trimming took 7 bases from V and 0 from J; bases not matched to a gene: 5. CDR1 SQVTM and CDR2 ANQGSEA come from the germline V gene. The CDR3 is 13 amino acids. The CDR3 sequence is CSAMGQMNTEAFF. CDR3 DNA: TGCAGCGCGATGGGACAGATGAACACTGAAGCTTTCTTT.

The genes are TRBV5-1 and TRBJ1-1; tentatively, D is TRBD1 (5 bases). This CDR3 has 14 residues. Trimming removed 4 bases from V and 4 bases from J, with 14 bases in between. CDR1 and CDR2 from the germline V gene are SGHRS and YFSETQ. The CDR3: CASSPGGGGTEAFF. DNA for the CDR3: TGCGCCAGCAGCCCCGGGGGGGGTGGCACTGAAGCTTTCTTT.

CDR3 coding DNA: TGTGCCAGCAGCTGGGGACTAGCGGGAAATGAGCAGTTCTTC. It translates to CASSWGLAGNEQFF. The chain joins TRBV7-9 to TRBJ2-1; 13 bases are a match to TRBD2. Germline V gene lookup returns CDR1 SEHNR and CDR2 FQNEAQ (reference sequence). The V segment lost 4 bases and the J segment 7 bases; nucleotides outside the gene matches: 1. The CDR3 runs 14 residues.

This clone occurred once. The chain couples TRBV2 to TRBJ2-2; TRBD2 agrees at 11 bases. Germline V gene data show CDR1 as SNHLY and CDR2 as FYNNEI. V gave up 5 bases and J gave up 8 bases; unmatched junction bases: 4. CDR3 length: 14 residues. The CDR3 protein is CASSPRLAGGELFF. As DNA, the CDR3 is TGTGCCAGCAGTCCCCGACTAGCGGGAGGGGAGCTGTTTTTT.

V gene TRBV7-2 combines with J gene TRBJ1-1, with D uncertain. Deletions cut 5 bases from V and 2 bases from J, with 12 bases between. CDR3 length equals 14 residues. Germline V gene lookup returns CDR1 SGHTA and CDR2 FQGNSA. The CDR3: CASSPGIVNTEAFF. CDR3 bases: TGTGCCAGCAGCCCCGGGATTGTCAACACTGAAGCTTTCTTT.

This clone showed up just once. This sequence joins TRBV27 and TRBJ1-5; D is possibly TRBD1 (6 bases). Germline V gene sequence: CDR1 MNHEY, CDR2 SMNVEV (reference sequence). The CDR3 length is 15 residues. Trimming took 4 bases from V and 1 from J, leaving 11 bases between them. Here the CDR3 DNA reads TGTGCCAGCAGTTCCAGGGGAGGGAGCAATCAGCCCCAGCATTTT. Its translation is CASSSRGGSNQPQHF.

The sample holds a few counts of this clone. V and J are TRBV18 and TRBJ1-3; 7 bases match TRBD1. Germline CDR1 is KGHSH and CDR2 is LQKENI. This CDR3 spans 14 amino acids. Trimming at V came to 3 bases and at J to 4 bases, leaving 3 bases not matched to a gene. For the CDR3, the DNA is TGTGCCAGCTCACCTCAGGACAGGGGAAACACCATATATTTT. It is translated as CASSPQDRGNTIYF.

This clone was detected only once. As DNA, the CDR3 is TGCGCCAGCAGCCGGATGATGTCAGGGCTAGCGGGCCCCCAAGAGACCCAGTACTTC. Its protein product is CASSRMMSGLAGPQETQYF. The chain recombines TRBV5-1 with TRBJ2-5; 8 positions match TRBD2. V lost 4 bases to trimming and J lost 1 base; unmatched junction nucleotides: 18. CDR3 length equals 19 residues. From germline, CDR1 is SGHRS and CDR2 YFSETQ.

The CDR3 here is CASHQGGYYGYTF. Here the CDR3 DNA reads TGTGCCAGCCATCAGGGGGGATACTATGGCTACACCTTC. The rearrangement uses TRBV7-2 and TRBJ1-2; 7 bases map to TRBD1. CDR1 is SGHTA and CDR2 is FQGNSA in the germline V gene. J lost 3 bases, V lost 8 bases, and 6 bases had no gene match. CDR3 length: 13 amino acids.

J is TRBJ2-3 and V is TRBV5-4; 11 bases line up with TRBD1. V lost 4 bases, J lost 5 bases, and 9 bases stayed unmatched. The CDR3 has 16 amino acids. Germline values: CDR1 SGHNT, CDR2 YYREEE (reference sequence). CDR3: CASSPDRGRGGDTQYF. The DNA of the CDR3 is TGTGCCAGCAGCCCGGACAGGGGGCGCGGGGGAGATACGCAGTATTTT.

The gene calls are TRBV14 and TRBJ2-2; 8 bases agree with TRBD2. The J segment lost 3 bases and the V segment lost 0 bases, leaving 6 bases of the junction unmatched. The germline gives CDR1 SGHDN, CDR2 FVKESK. The CDR3 has 17 amino acids. CDR3 DNA: TGTGCCAGCAGCCAAGAAATCAGCGGGAGTTACACCGGGGAGCTGTTTTTT. Translating gives CASSQEISGSYTGELFF.

This chain links TRBV21-1 with TRBJ1-1; the D call TRBD1 from the table was never checked on the DNA. TRBV21-1 counts as a pseudogene. This CDR3 is 14 amino acids long. CDR3 loop: CASSKSGSDTEAFF. CDR3 coding DNA: TGTGCCAGCAGCAAATCAGGGTCAGACACTGAAGCTTTCTTT.

The gene calls are TRBV6-6 and TRBJ1-5, with TRBD1 identical over 7 bases. The CDR3 sequence is 14 residues long. Per the germline V gene, CDR1 is MNHNY and CDR2 is SVGAGI (reference sequence). V gave up 6 bases and J gave up 5 bases; unmatched junction bases: 7. The CDR3 coding sequence is TGTGCCAGCAGCCGCCGCGACAGGGATCAGCCCCAGCATTTT. Protein product: CASSRRDRDQPQHF.

The gene calls are TRBV19 and TRBJ2-7; tentatively, D is TRBD2 (6 bases). Per the germline V gene, CDR1 is LNHDA and CDR2 is SQIVND (reference sequence). The CDR3 has 15 amino acids. V was shortened by 7 bases and J by 5 bases, with 21 bases between the two germline ends. CDR3 nucleotides: TGTGCCAGTAAGGGAGGAACCGGGCCTTTCCACGAGCAGTACTTC. It encodes CASKGGTGPFHEQYF.

V is TRBV6-5 and J is TRBJ2-2, with D perhaps TRBD2 (5 bases). V was clipped by 1 base and J by 6 bases, with 12 bases between them. Germline values: CDR1 MNHEY, CDR2 SVGAGI. This CDR3 region has 15 residues. The CDR3 bases are TGTGCCAGCAGTTACTGGGCTAGCACCCCCGGGGAGCTGTTTTTT. Encoded protein: CASSYWASTPGELFF.

The chain carries TRBV9 and TRBJ1-2, with 11 bases fitting TRBD1. J lost 5 bases, V lost 2 bases, and 5 bases had no gene match. Germline CDR1 SGDLS, CDR2 YYNGEE. This CDR3 spans 15 amino acids. The CDR3 loop is CASSVGGQGDYGYTF. The CDR3 DNA follows: TGTGCCAGCAGCGTCGGGGGACAGGGGGATTATGGCTACACCTTC.

The chain combines TRBV7-8 with TRBJ2-5; 15 nucleotides agree with TRBD2. The J segment lost 5 bases and the V segment lost 6 bases, leaving 10 bases of the junction unmatched. The CDR3 is 17 amino acids. Germline values: CDR1 SGHVS, CDR2 FQNEAQ. Here the CDR3 DNA reads TGTGCCAGCAGGCCCGGGACTAGCGGGGGGCTGAGGGAGACCCAGTACTTC. This translates into CASRPGTSGGLRETQYF. Based on the CDR3 plus reference TRBV7-8 and TRBJ2-5, the full variable domain is GAGVSQSPRYKVAKRGQDVALRCDPISGHVSLFWYQQALGQGPEFLTYFQNEAQLDKSGLPSDRFFAERPEGSVSTLKIQRTQQEDSAVYLCASRPGTSGGLRETQYFGPGTRLLVL.

The chain employs TRBV7-8 and TRBJ2-1; TRBD2 aligns across 12 bases. This CDR3 is built from 18 residues. The V gene's germline CDR1 is SGHVS and CDR2 FQNEAQ. V lost 0 bases, J lost 7 bases, and 10 bases stayed unmatched. The CDR3 region is CASSLALVRTSGNNEQFF. The CDR3 region has the DNA TGTGCCAGCAGCTTAGCGCTCGTTAGGACTAGCGGGAATAATGAGCAGTTCTTC.

The chain carries TRBV5-1 and TRBJ2-7; possible D gene TRBD1, 6 bases. Looked up from germline, CDR1 is SGHRS and CDR2 is YFSETQ. The CDR3 length is 14 residues. The germline V and J ends were trimmed by 0 bases and 0 bases, with 7 bases remaining between them. CDR3 bases: TGCGCCAGCAGCTTGGCGGACAGCTCCTACGAGCAGTACTTC. This sequence encodes CASSLADSSYEQYF.

In regard to this clone: Germline is not matched at one junction end, which may reflect a read error. The genes are TRBV7-7 and TRBJ1-1; D unresolved. Germline V gene sequence: CDR1 SSHAT, CDR2 FNYEAQ (reference sequence). This CDR3 is built from 13 residues. CDR3 residues: CASSLSRGTEAFF. CDR3 nucleotides: TGTGCTAGCAGCTTATCCCGGGGCACTGAAGCTTTCTTT.

The chain employs TRBV13 and TRBJ2-5; 7 positions match TRBD1. The CDR3 has 13 residues. Unmatched junction bases numbered 5, after V lost 5 bases and J lost 5 bases. The germline V gene has CDR1 PRHDT and CDR2 FYEKMQ (reference sequence). Here the CDR3 DNA reads TGTGCCAGCAGCCAACAGGGGTTTGAGACCCAGTACTTC. Amino acids: CASSQQGFETQYF. The variable domain in full, with the rest retrieved from reference TRBV13 and TRBJ2-5, is AAGVIQSPRHLIKEKRETATLKCYPIPRHDTVYWYQQGPGQDPQFLISFYEKMQSDKGSIPDRFSAQQFSDYHSELNMSSLELGDSALYFCASSQQGFETQYFGPGTRLLVL.

A single count supports this clone. V and J are TRBV10-3 and TRBJ1-1, with D possibly TRBD1 on 5 matching bases. V lost 7 bases and J lost 1, with 13 bases in between. This CDR3 has 14 residues. Per germline, CDR1 ENHRY and CDR2 SYGVKD. As DNA, the CDR3 is TGTGCCATCAACGACGGAACAGGGAACACTGAAGCTTTCTTT. Its protein is CAINDGTGNTEAFF.

As DNA, the CDR3 is TGTGCCAGTAGTATAGCCTTTAACTATGGCTACACCTTC. Its protein product is CASSIAFNYGYTF. The V call is TRBV19, the J call TRBJ1-2, with no clear D. V lost 1 base, J lost 1 base, and 4 bases lay in between. The CDR3 sequence is 13 residues long. CDR1 LNHDA and CDR2 SQIVND come from the germline V gene (reference sequence).

The chain recombines TRBV4-1 with TRBJ2-5; D not resolved. The V gene's germline CDR1 is MGHRA and CDR2 YSYEKL. The CDR3 spans 13 residues. V was cut by 0 bases and J by 2 bases, with 4 bases left in between. The CDR3 DNA reads as TGCGCCAGCAGCCAAGATCCACAAGAGACCCAGTACTTC. Its translation is CASSQDPQETQYF.

V and J are TRBV19 and TRBJ1-2, with D possibly TRBD1 on 6 matching bases. CDR1 and CDR2 (germline): LNHDA, SQIVND (reference sequence). V lost 8 bases and J lost 3, with 13 bases in between. This CDR3 has 13 residues. In DNA form, the CDR3 reads TGTGCCAGTTGGCGGACAGATCACTATGGCTACACCTTC. Translated: CASWRTDHYGYTF.

The chain is built from TRBV28 and TRBJ1-2; TRBD1 matches at 8 bases. V dropped 5 bases and J dropped 4; count of bases not matched to a gene: 3. Germline assignment: CDR1 MDHEN and CDR2 SYDVKM. The CDR3 runs to 13 residues. CDR3 DNA sequence: TGTGCCAGCAGTATCGACAGGGGCTATGGCTACACCTTC. This codes for CASSIDRGYGYTF.

This chain links TRBV7-2 with TRBJ2-7; possible D gene TRBD1, 5 bases. Germline V CDR1 and CDR2: SGHTA, FQGNSA. The V and J ends lost 9 bases and 2 bases respectively, with 17 bases between them. This CDR3 is built from 14 residues. The chain's CDR3 is CASKMDTAAYEQYF. The CDR3 DNA reads TGTGCCAGTAAGATGGACACCGCTGCCTACGAGCAGTACTTC.

The rearrangement links TRBV7-8 to TRBJ1-2; no firm D call. The CDR3 extends over 14 amino acids. Germline CDR1 SGHVS, CDR2 FQNEAQ. V lost 5 bases to trimming and J lost 2 bases, with 12 bases between them. DNA of the CDR3: TGTGCCAGCAGCGGCGGCCCAGACAACTATGGCTACACCTTC. Translation: CASSGGPDNYGYTF.

This clone has more than one count but fewer than ten. The CDR3 DNA is TGCGCCAGCAGCGCCCGGGGCACTGAAGCTTTCTTT. The encoded protein is CASSARGTEAFF. The gene calls are TRBV5-1 and TRBJ1-1; no clear D. The CDR3 runs 12 residues. Germline V CDR1 and CDR2: SGHRS, YFSETQ. With 4 bases removed from V and 4 bases from J, the gap between germline ends came to 8 bases.